The sequence of this T cell receptor beta chain was determined in a study of blood T cells in healthy people across ages. V lost 2 bases, J lost 3 bases, and 5 bases stayed unmatched. Germline CDR1 is SGHAT and CDR2 is FQNNGV. This CDR3 has 16 residues. Primers used in a second PCR of roughly 7 to 12 cycles were a sample-barcoded 5' primer and a J-beta primer mix. MiXCR was run by TCRdb on the 5' RACE reads, yielding one entry per CDR3 protein. In the table there are approximately 2,000,000 distinct CDR3 sequences, about two fifths of which are singletons. A few counts support this clonotype. The sequence came from a human donor in good health. The chain combines TRBV11-2 with TRBJ2-3; 10 bases fit TRBD2. Sequencing used blood. CDR3 coding DNA: TGTGCCAGCAGCTTAACAGCGGGGGGGCTTACAGATACGCAGTATTTT. Translating gives CASSLTAGGLTDTQYF.